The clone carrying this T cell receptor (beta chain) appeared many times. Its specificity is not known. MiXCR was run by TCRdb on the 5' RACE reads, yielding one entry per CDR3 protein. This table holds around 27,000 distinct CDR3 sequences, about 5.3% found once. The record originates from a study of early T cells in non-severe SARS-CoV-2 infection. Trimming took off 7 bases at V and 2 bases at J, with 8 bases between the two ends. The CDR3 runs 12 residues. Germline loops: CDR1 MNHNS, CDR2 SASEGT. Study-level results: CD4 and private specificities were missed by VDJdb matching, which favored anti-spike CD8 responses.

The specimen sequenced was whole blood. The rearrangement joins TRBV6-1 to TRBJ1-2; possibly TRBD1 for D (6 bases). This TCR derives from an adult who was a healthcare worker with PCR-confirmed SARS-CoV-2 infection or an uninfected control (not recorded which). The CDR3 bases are TGTGCCAGCACCGGACAGAACTATGGCTACACCTTC. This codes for CASTGQNYGYTF.